The 18 T cell receptor beta chains given below trace back to one sample, sequenced in a study of blood T cells in healthy people across ages. It was with a sample-barcoded 5' primer and a J-beta primer mix that a second PCR of roughly 7 to 12 cycles was run. MiXCR, applied by TCRdb to the 5' RACE reads, yields one record per CDR3 protein. The repertoire holds hundreds of thousands of distinct CDR3 sequences, with roughly half as singletons. The sequenced sample consisted of blood. The origin of the receptors is a man aged 55 to 69 in good health.

This clonotype has more than one count but fewer than ten. V is TRBV7-9 and J is TRBJ2-3; no firm D call. From germline, CDR1 is SEHNR and CDR2 FQNEAQ (reference sequence). The CDR3 is 14 amino acids. With 6 bases removed from V and 6 bases from J, the gap between germline ends came to 16 bases. Here the CDR3 DNA reads TGTGCCAGCAGGACCCAGTTTATTTCGGATACGCAGTATTTT. This codes for CASRTQFISDTQYF. The full variable domain, completed using reference TRBV7-9 and TRBJ2-3, is DTGVSQNPRHKITKRGQNVTFRCDPISEHNRLYWYRQTLGQGPEFLTYFQNEAQLEKSRLLSDRFSAERPKGSFSTLEIQRTEQGDSAMYLCASRTQFISDTQYFGPGTRLTVL.

V usage is TRBV9 and J usage is TRBJ2-7; D remains ambiguous. Germline CDR1 is SGDLS and CDR2 is YYNGEE. The V and J ends lost 4 bases and 2 bases respectively, with 13 bases between them. The CDR3 is 14 amino acids. The CDR3 bases are TGTGCCAGCAGCCCCCATCAGCGTACCTACGAGCAGTACTTC. This codes for CASSPHQRTYEQYF.

The J gene is TRBJ1-6, the V gene TRBV6-2 or TRBV6-3, with TRBD1 matching over 9 bases. After removal of 4 bases from V and 7 bases from J, the junction contained 2 bases not matched to a gene. CDR1 is MNHEY, CDR2 SVGEGT, per germline. The length of the CDR3 is 14 residues. This CDR3 reads CASSSTGGNSPLHF. The CDR3 coding sequence is TGTGCCAGCAGTTCGACAGGGGGGAATTCACCCCTCCACTTT.

Worth noting for this clonotype: A read error may explain this, as a much larger clone is one base away. The chain has TRBV7-8 and TRBJ2-3, with a possible D match to TRBD2 (5 bases). The CDR3 loop spans 14 amino acids. CDR1 is SGHVS and CDR2 is FQNEAQ in the germline V gene. CDR3 residues: CASRTEGHGDTRYF. The CDR3 bases are TGTGCCAGCAGGACCGAGGGTCACGGTGATACGCGGTATTTT.

The V gene is TRBV20-1, the J gene TRBJ2-1, with 12 bases matching TRBD1. The CDR3 consists of 16 residues. The germline V gene has CDR1 DFQATT and CDR2 SNEGSKA (reference sequence). Losses at the gene ends were 8 bases for V and 9 bases for J; bases not matched to a gene: 17. In nucleotides, the CDR3 is TGCAGTACTACCCCGGTCTATGGGACAGGGGGCGGTGAGCAGTTCTTC. It codes for CSTTPVYGTGGGEQFF.

The rearrangement joins TRBV6-2 or TRBV6-3 to TRBJ2-3, with a possible D match to TRBD2 (7 bases). V dropped 7 bases and J dropped 2 bases, with 19 bases sitting between them. This CDR3 contains 16 residues. CDR1 is MNHEY, CDR2 SVGEGT, per germline. DNA of the CDR3: TGTGCCAGCACCTCCGGGCGGGGGCTCACCACAGATACGCAGTATTTT. Its protein product is CASTSGRGLTTDTQYF.

The chain couples TRBV29-1 to TRBJ2-1; D is tentatively TRBD1 or TRBD2 (6 bases each). With the DNA end fitting TRBJ2-7 better, the J assignment may be wrong. Germline CDR1 SQVTM, CDR2 ANQGSEA. The CDR3 sequence is 15 residues long. For the CDR3, the DNA is TGCAGCGTTACGGGGGACACGAGCTCCTACAATGAGCAGTACTTC. Its protein product is CSVTGDTSSYNEQYF.

The chain couples TRBV5-6 to TRBJ2-7, with 8 bases matching TRBD1. V shed 2 bases, J shed 3 bases, and the junction held 7 bases outside the gene matches. The CDR3 contains 15 residues. CDR1 is SGHDT, CDR2 YYEEEE, per germline. CDR3 in amino acids: CASSFPGQGLYEQYF. CDR3 coding DNA: TGTGCCAGCAGCTTTCCAGGACAGGGACTCTACGAGCAGTACTTC.

This clonotype has ten or more counts. The CDR3 nucleotides are TGCAGTGCTAGAGGTTCGGCGGGAGCCAACTACGAGCAGTACTTC. Its translation is CSARGSAGANYEQYF. This chain uses TRBV20-1 with TRBJ2-7; TRBD2 matches 7 bases. This CDR3 comprises 15 residues. CDR1 and CDR2 (germline): DFQATT, SNEGSKA (reference sequence). V gave up 1 base and J gave up 3 bases; unmatched junction bases: 9.

This sequence joins TRBV5-1 and TRBJ2-3; D possibly uses TRBD1 or TRBD2 (5 bases each). Trimming removed 1 base at V and 7 bases at J, with 13 bases between. The CDR3 loop spans 14 amino acids. The germline CDR1 and CDR2 sequences are SGHRS and YFSETQ. CDR3 loop: CASSLKGSTNTQYF. The DNA for the CDR3 is TGCGCCAGCAGCTTGAAGGGGAGCACGAATACGCAGTATTTT. The full variable domain, its missing parts supplied by reference TRBV5-1 and TRBJ2-3, is KAGVTQTPRYLIKTRGQQVTLSCSPISGHRSVSWYQQTPGQGLQFLFEYFSETQRNKGNFPGRFSGRQFSNSRSEMNVSTLELGDSALYLCASSLKGSTNTQYFGPGTRLTVL.

The chain employs TRBV11-2 and TRBJ2-1; D perhaps matches TRBD2 (6 bases). The V gene's germline CDR1 is SGHAT and CDR2 FQNNGV. The length of the CDR3 is 14 residues. V gave up 4 bases and J gave up 6 bases, with 13 bases separating them. The CDR3 DNA reads TGTGCCAGCAGCTGGGCGGGGCTCATCAATGAGCAGTTCTTC. Translated, it gives CASSWAGLINEQFF.

The CDR3 reads CAISESTSQAHNEQFF. The CDR3 DNA follows: TGTGCCATCAGTGAGTCGACATCGCAAGCTCACAATGAGCAGTTCTTC. The chain is built from TRBV10-3 and TRBJ2-1; D gene uncertain. This CDR3 contains 16 residues. Germline V lookup: CDR1 ENHRY, CDR2 SYGVKD. Trimming left V 0 bases short and J 5 bases short, with 14 bases between.

This chain joins TRBV7-6 and TRBJ2-5; D possibly corresponds to TRBD1 (6 bases). V lost 1 base and J 5 bases, leaving 11 bases between the germline ends. Germline V gene lookup returns CDR1 SGHVS and CDR2 FNYEAQ. This CDR3 is 14 amino acids long. Written as DNA, the CDR3 is TGTGCCAGCAGCTTAGGCACAGGGTATGAGACCCAGTACTTC. It translates to CASSLGTGYETQYF.

The rearrangement links TRBV18 to TRBJ2-1; D is tentatively TRBD1 or TRBD2 (5 bases each). Germline loops: CDR1 KGHSH, CDR2 LQKENI. The length of the CDR3 is 15 residues. V shed 0 bases and J shed 0 bases, with 6 bases lying between them. CDR3 DNA: TGTGCCAGCTCACCACCTGGGGGCTCCTACAATGAGCAGTTCTTC. Translating it yields CASSPPGGSYNEQFF.

This clonotype was seen a handful of times. This sequence joins TRBV4-3 and TRBJ2-7; the D gene is possibly TRBD2 (5 bases). The V end lost 0 bases, the J end lost 6 bases, and 15 bases lay between the germline ends. The CDR3 is made up of 15 amino acids. Germline CDR1 is LGHNA and CDR2 is YSLEER. The chain's CDR3 is CASSQDGRLGSEQYF. The CDR3 region has the DNA TGCGCCAGCAGCCAAGATGGGAGACTGGGGTCCGAGCAGTACTTC.

The chain carries TRBV29-1 and TRBJ2-1, with 7 bases that match TRBD2. Losses at the gene ends were 0 bases for V and 9 bases for J; bases not matched to a gene: 5. The germline CDR1 and CDR2 sequences are SQVTM and ANQGSEA. The CDR3 spans 13 residues. As DNA, the CDR3 is TGCAGCGTTGAAGATTTGGGGGGGGGTGAGCAGTTCTTC. Its translation is CSVEDLGGGEQFF.

The chain links TRBV20-1 to TRBJ2-3, with no clear D. Trimming took 3 bases from V and 4 from J, leaving 14 bases between them. The germline V gene encodes CDR1 DFQATT and CDR2 SNEGSKA (reference sequence). The CDR3 contains 14 residues. The CDR3 bases are TGCAGTGCTAGCGGAGTAGCCCTCCCAGATACGCAGTATTTT. Amino acid sequence: CSASGVALPDTQYF.

The chain combines TRBV4-3 with TRBJ2-2; D is unclear. The CDR3 is 16 amino acids. Germline V gene sequence: CDR1 LGHNA, CDR2 YSLEER. V shed 0 bases and J shed 6 bases, with 14 bases lying between them. CDR3 nucleotides: TGCGCCAGCAGCCAAGACGCCACACGGGCCTCCGGGGAGCTGTTTTTT. Protein product: CASSQDATRASGELFF.